This T cell receptor beta chain appears in the sequencing data of a study of T cell responses to AZD1222 COVID-19 vaccine. CDR1 and CDR2 from the germline V gene are MGHRA and YSYEKL. V lost 5 bases, J lost 10 bases, and 20 bases lay in between. This CDR3 region has 14 residues. Sequenced by immunoSEQ multiplex PCR; TCRdb stores in-frame clones only, minus some. Found here are more than 110,000 clones, 80% to 90% of them singletons; the top ten hold 7.5% to 8.5%. The study's findings and limits: Just six AZD1222 recipients were seropositive at baseline. The peak T cell response came first, and repertoires were sampled only after it. Donors were largely white British and mainly female; clonal diversity was possibly underestimated.

Concerning this clone: What it binds is not known.

The genes are TRBV4-1 and TRBJ1-1; D is ambiguous. The origin of this receptor is an adult in good health. This material consisted of peripheral blood, taken on day 0 of AZD1222 vaccination. CDR3 nucleotide sequence: TGCGCCAGCAGCGCCACCCTATCCTCTGGGGTAGCTTTCTTT. Its protein is CASSATLSSGVAFF.